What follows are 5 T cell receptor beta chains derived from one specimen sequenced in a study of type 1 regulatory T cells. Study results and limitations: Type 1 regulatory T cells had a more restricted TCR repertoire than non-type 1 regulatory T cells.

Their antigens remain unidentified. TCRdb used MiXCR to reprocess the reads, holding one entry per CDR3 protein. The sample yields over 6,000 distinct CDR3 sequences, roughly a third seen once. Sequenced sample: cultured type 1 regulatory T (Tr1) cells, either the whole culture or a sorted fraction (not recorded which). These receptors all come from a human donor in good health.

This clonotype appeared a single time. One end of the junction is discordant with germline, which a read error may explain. The CDR3 loop is CASSWEQGLYNEQLF. The CDR3 DNA follows: TGCGCCAGCAGCTGGGAACAGGGACTATACAATGAGCAGCTCTTC. V gene TRBV5-1 combines with J gene TRBJ2-1; maybe TRBD2 (7 bases). The germline gives CDR1 SGHRS, CDR2 YFSETQ. The CDR3 is 15 residues long.

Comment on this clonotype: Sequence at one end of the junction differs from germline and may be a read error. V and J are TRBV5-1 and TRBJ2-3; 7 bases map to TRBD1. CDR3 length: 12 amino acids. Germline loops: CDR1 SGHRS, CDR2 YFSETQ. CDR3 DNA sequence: TGCGCCAGCCGGGACAGCACAGATGCGCAGTATTTT. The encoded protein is CASRDSTDAQYF.

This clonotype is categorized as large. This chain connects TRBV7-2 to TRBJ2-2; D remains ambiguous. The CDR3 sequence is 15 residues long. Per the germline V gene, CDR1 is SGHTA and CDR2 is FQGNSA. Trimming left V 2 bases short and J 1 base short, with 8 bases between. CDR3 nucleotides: TGTGCCAGCAGCTTAAATGGCAGGAACACCGGGGAGCTGTTTTTT. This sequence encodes CASSLNGRNTGELFF.

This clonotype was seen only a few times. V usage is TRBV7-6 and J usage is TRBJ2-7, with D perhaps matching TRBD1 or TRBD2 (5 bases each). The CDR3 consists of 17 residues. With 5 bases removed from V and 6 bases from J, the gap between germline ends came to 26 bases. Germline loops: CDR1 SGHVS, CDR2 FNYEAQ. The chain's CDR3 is CASSHRSDGGWAAEQYF. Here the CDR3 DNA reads TGTGCCAGCAGCCATCGGTCAGATGGGGGATGGGCTGCCGAGCAGTACTTC.

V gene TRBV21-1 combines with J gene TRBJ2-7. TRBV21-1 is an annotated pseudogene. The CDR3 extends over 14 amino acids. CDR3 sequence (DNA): TGTGCCAGCAGCAAATCACAACCTCTCTACGAGCAGTACTTC. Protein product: CASSKSQPLYEQYF.